Below are 23 T cell receptor beta chains sequenced from a single sample in a study of cytomegalovirus exposure and HLA in healthy donors. With 60 Vbeta and 13 Jbeta primers, the PCR was carried out. Sequenced by immunoSEQ multiplex PCR; TCRdb stores in-frame clones only, minus some. There are 70,000 to 100,000 clones in the sample; about 80% occur only once, and about 32% lies in the top ten. Source material: PBMCs. The receptors come from a middle-aged man in good health and CMV-seropositive.

The CDR3 DNA reads TGTGCCAGCTCACCCTTCACTAGCGGGAGAGGGCGAGAGACCCAGTACTTC. Translation gives CASSPFTSGRGRETQYF. The chain links TRBV18 to TRBJ2-5; 11 bases match TRBD2. In germline, CDR1 is KGHSH, CDR2 LQKENI. The CDR3 totals 17 residues. The V segment lost 3 bases and the J segment 4 bases; nucleotides outside the gene matches: 10.

V and J are TRBV2 and TRBJ2-7; TRBD2 agrees at 7 bases. CDR3 length: 14 residues. CDR1 is SNHLY, CDR2 FYNNEI, per germline. V lost 10 bases and J lost 0; bases outside the gene matches: 9. The DNA of the CDR3 is TGTGCCACCATCTGGCTAGCGGACTCCTACGAGCAGTACTTC. This codes for CATIWLADSYEQYF.

The chain carries TRBV4-1 and TRBJ2-1; 10 positions match TRBD1. V was pared by 1 base and J by 6 bases, with 3 bases of the junction left unmatched. Germline CDR1 MGHRA, CDR2 YSYEKL. This CDR3 region has 15 residues. The CDR3 loop reads CASSQGTGGINEQFF. CDR3 nucleotides: TGCGCCAGCAGCCAAGGGACAGGGGGGATCAATGAGCAGTTCTTC.

The chain combines TRBV29-1 with TRBJ2-1; TRBD2 might be the D (5 bases). V lost 4 bases and J lost 4, with 11 bases in between. Germline-derived CDR1 and CDR2 are SQVTM and ANQGSEA. The CDR3 is 13 amino acids. CDR3 protein: CSVGLLDYNEQFF. In DNA form, the CDR3 reads TGCAGCGTTGGACTATTGGATTACAATGAGCAGTTCTTC.

The V gene is TRBV5-1, the J gene TRBJ2-5; D is possibly TRBD2 (6 bases). The J call is doubtful: the DNA matches TRBJ2-7 better. This CDR3 has 14 amino acids. Germline V gene lookup returns CDR1 SGHRS and CDR2 YFSETQ. The DNA of the CDR3 is TGCGCCAGCAGCTTGGGCGGGGAGGCATACGAGCAGTACTTC. It specifies CASSLGGEAYEQYF.

The V call is TRBV7-9, the J call TRBJ2-2; D might be TRBD1 (6 bases). CDR1 and CDR2 (germline): SEHNR, FQNEAQ (reference sequence). This CDR3 has 17 residues. V dropped 11 bases and J dropped 3 bases, with 25 bases sitting between them. Here the CDR3 DNA reads TGTGCCGTTGGGCCCGACTTAGGCAGGGGAGACACCGGGGAGCTGTTTTTT. Residues: CAVGPDLGRGDTGELFF. Variable domain in full (rest from reference TRBV7-9 and TRBJ2-2): DTGVSQNPRHKITKRGQNVTFRCDPISEHNRLYWYRQTLGQGPEFLTYFQNEAQLEKSRLLSDRFSAERPKGSFSTLEIQRTEQGDSAMYLCAVGPDLGRGDTGELFFGEGSRLTVL.

This rearrangement joins TRBV18 to TRBJ1-4; 7 bases map to TRBD1. In germline, CDR1 is KGHSH, CDR2 LQKENI. The CDR3 is 12 amino acids. Germline trimming cut 3 bases from V and 11 bases from J; bases unmatched to any gene: 3. The CDR3, as DNA: TGTGCCAGCTCACCGGGACAGACTAAACTGTTTTTT. It is translated as CASSPGQTKLFF.

The V and J genes are TRBV5-1 and TRBJ2-2; 10 bases map to TRBD2. The CDR3 sequence is 15 residues long. Germline V lookup: CDR1 SGHRS, CDR2 YFSETQ. V was pared by 7 bases and J by 6 bases, with 9 bases of the junction left unmatched. In DNA form, the CDR3 reads TGCGCCAGCGGTGGACTAGCGGAAGGGTCCGGGGAGCTGTTTTTT. Translation: CASGGLAEGSGELFF.

This clone was detected a few times. V gene TRBV2 combines with J gene TRBJ1-2, with 9 bases matching TRBD1. V lost 4 bases to trimming and J lost 0 bases; unmatched junction nucleotides: 6. CDR1 and CDR2 (germline): SNHLY, FYNNEI. This CDR3 has 16 amino acids. The chain's CDR3 is CASSGDRVFANYGYTF. In DNA, the CDR3 is TGTGCCAGCAGTGGGGACAGGGTTTTCGCTAACTATGGCTACACCTTC.

This chain uses TRBV5-4 with TRBJ2-1; 7 bases match TRBD2. J gave up 4 bases and V 0 bases, and 10 bases lay outside the gene matches. The CDR3 has 17 residues. Germline CDR1 and CDR2: SGHNT and YYREEE (reference sequence). DNA for the CDR3: TGTGCCAGCAGCTTGGGAACAGGCGGGAGTAGGTACAATGAGCAGTTCTTC. Amino acids: CASSLGTGGSRYNEQFF.

This clone was observed a handful of times. The CDR3 here is CASSLVPPRSSRGTGNTIYF. DNA for the CDR3: TGCGCCAGCAGCTTGGTACCCCCCCGTAGTTCCAGGGGGACAGGAAACACCATATATTTT. The genes are TRBV5-1 and TRBJ1-3, with TRBD1 identical over 7 bases. The CDR3 is 20 residues long. V gave up 0 bases and J gave up 4 bases; unmatched junction bases: 19. Germline V CDR1 and CDR2: SGHRS, YFSETQ. Together with reference TRBV5-1 and TRBJ1-3, the CDR3 gives the full variable domain: KAGVTQTPRYLIKTRGQQVTLSCSPISGHRSVSWYQQTPGQGLQFLFEYFSETQRNKGNFPGRFSGRQFSNSRSEMNVSTLELGDSALYLCASSLVPPRSSRGTGNTIYFGEGSWLTVV.

The V call is TRBV19, the J call TRBJ1-1; D uncertain. The germline V and J ends were trimmed by 5 bases and 0 bases, with 7 bases remaining between them. CDR3 size: 13 residues. CDR1 and CDR2 from the germline V gene are LNHDA and SQIVND (reference sequence). The CDR3 nucleotides are TGTGCCAGTAGTGTCAGAATGAACACTGAAGCTTTCTTT. Its translation: CASSVRMNTEAFF.

The V and J genes are TRBV27 and TRBJ1-4; no definite D call. The CDR3 contains 12 residues. The ends were cut back, 5 bases at V and 8 bases at J, with 9 bases in the middle. Germline V gives CDR1 MNHEY, CDR2 SMNVEV (reference sequence). As DNA, the CDR3 is TGTGCCAGCAGTCAGGACTACGAAAAACTGTTTTTT. It encodes CASSQDYEKLFF.

The chain couples TRBV7-9 to TRBJ2-1; perhaps TRBD2 as D (5 bases). CDR3 length: 14 amino acids. The V gene's germline CDR1 is SEHNR and CDR2 FQNEAQ (reference sequence). The V end lost 3 bases, the J end lost 5 bases, and 11 bases lay between the germline ends. The CDR3 DNA sequence: TGTGCCAGCAGCTTGTCGGGAATAAACAATGAGCAGTTCTTC. Amino acids: CASSLSGINNEQFF.

The chain carries TRBV19 and TRBJ2-7; perhaps TRBD2 as D (6 bases). Germline CDR1 LNHDA, CDR2 SQIVND (reference sequence). The V end lost 4 bases, the J end lost 6 bases, and 22 bases lay between the germline ends. The CDR3 has 16 residues. The CDR3: CASSTPRLGSLSEQYF. CDR3 in DNA: TGTGCCAGTAGTACCCCCAGACTAGGATCCCTGAGCGAGCAGTACTTC.

The chain employs TRBV29-1 and TRBJ2-7; 9 nucleotides line up with TRBD1. V lost 4 bases, J lost 3 bases, and 13 bases stayed unmatched. Germline lookup yields CDR1 SQVTM and CDR2 ANQGSEA. The length of the CDR3 is 16 residues. The CDR3 loop reads CSVALGAGTGSYEQYF. As DNA, the CDR3 is TGCAGCGTTGCTCTCGGGGCGGGGACAGGGAGCTACGAGCAGTACTTC.

In its sample, this clone was seen once. The gene calls are TRBV4-2 and TRBJ2-7; 8 nucleotides match TRBD2. The CDR3 runs 15 residues. CDR1 and CDR2 from the germline V gene are LGHNA and YNFKEQ. V lost 3 bases and J lost 7; bases outside the gene matches: 11. The CDR3 sequence is CASSQTIAGMGEQYF. DNA of the CDR3: TGTGCCAGCAGCCAGACAATAGCGGGGATGGGGGAGCAGTACTTC.

The V and J genes are TRBV29-1 and TRBJ1-2; D call uncertain. The CDR3 is made up of 14 amino acids. The ends were cut back, 2 bases at V and 2 bases at J, with 12 bases in the middle. The germline V gene has CDR1 SQVTM and CDR2 ANQGSEA. CDR3 DNA: TGCAGCGTTGAATTCGCAGAGCGAAACTATGGCTACACCTTC. This codes for CSVEFAERNYGYTF.

The chain employs TRBV7-7 and TRBJ2-2; D gene unclear. CDR3 length: 17 residues. Trimming left V 1 base short and J 0 bases short, with 12 bases between. Germline V gene data show CDR1 as SSHAT and CDR2 as FNYEAQ (reference sequence). CDR3 in DNA: TGTGCCAGCAGCTTAGTTGGCGGCAGAACGAACACCGGGGAGCTGTTTTTT. Its protein product is CASSLVGGRTNTGELFF.

CDR3 bases: TGTGCCAGCAGTCCGGGACTTGAACAAGAGACCCAGTACTTC. This codes for CASSPGLEQETQYF. This rearrangement joins TRBV2 to TRBJ2-5, with a tentative D call TRBD2 (6 bases). CDR1 SNHLY and CDR2 FYNNEI come from the germline V gene. This CDR3 is built from 14 residues. Trimming stripped 5 bases from V and 2 bases from J, with 12 bases between.

This chain connects TRBV27 to TRBJ2-2, with D possibly matching TRBD1 (6 bases). The V gene lost 6 bases and the J gene lost 4 bases, with 9 bases spanning the gap. Germline CDR1 reads MNHEY; CDR2 reads SMNVEV (reference sequence). This CDR3 contains 13 residues. This CDR3 is CASRTGITGELFF. The CDR3 nucleotides are TGTGCCAGCAGGACAGGAATCACCGGGGAGCTGTTTTTT.

CDR3 residues: CASSATSGRGSGELFF. The CDR3 DNA sequence: TGTGCCAGCAGTGCCACTAGCGGGAGAGGTTCCGGGGAGCTGTTTTTT. The V and J genes are TRBV2 and TRBJ2-2; 11 bases fit TRBD2. In germline, CDR1 is SNHLY, CDR2 FYNNEI. Unmatched junction bases numbered 7, after V lost 4 bases and J lost 6 bases. The CDR3 spans 16 residues.

The rearrangement uses TRBV6-5 and TRBJ1-3; no clear D. CDR1 is MNHEY and CDR2 is SVGAGI in the germline V gene. This CDR3 spans 15 amino acids. Trimming cost V 8 bases and J 2 bases, with 16 bases left between them. In DNA form, the CDR3 reads TGTGCCAGCCGTATGCAGGTCGGGGCTGGAAACACCATATATTTT. It yields the protein CASRMQVGAGNTIYF.